This T cell receptor beta chain derives from a study of cytotoxic CD8 clonotypes in ibrutinib-treated CLL. Turning to the study itself: Responses comprised around 24 partial and 2 complete; at median roughly 70 months, around 15 remained remitted and about twelve progressed. Study results and caveats: At the start, clonality exceeded age-matched healthy donors and followed circulating CD8+ T-cell counts. Baseline levels were approached again at progression, after clonality had risen at ibrutinib response.

With regard to this clone: Antigen specificity is unknown.

The CDR3 is made up of 15 amino acids. With 5 bases clipped from V and 0 bases from J, the junction kept 3 bases outside the gene matches. Germline V gene lookup returns CDR1 SEHNR and CDR2 FQNEAQ (reference sequence). The table came from immunoSEQ multiplex PCR; TCRdb's copy has only in-frame clones and leaves some out. The sample includes 100,000 or so clones, about 50% seen only once; the top ten take under 45%. This receptor was taken from a human donor with chronic lymphocytic leukemia. The specimen was PBMCs, collected after 24 months of ibrutinib treatment. This sequence joins TRBV7-9 and TRBJ2-1; 8 nucleotides align to TRBD2. The CDR3 sequence is CASSQLAASYNEQFF. The CDR3 coding sequence is TGTGCCAGCAGCCAACTAGCGGCCTCCTACAATGAGCAGTTCTTC.